One T cell receptor (beta chain) is described in this entry. Its antigen is currently unknown. UMIs that had a 6-nucleotide sample barcode were put in using template switching. From the 5' RACE reads, TCRdb lists one entry per CDR3 protein and no DNA. The sample includes over 200,000 distinct CDR3 sequences. These data are taken from a study of monozygotic twins with inflammatory bowel disease. Regarding the study as a whole: Cells of different T cell subtypes could not be told apart.

The CDR3 loop spans 16 amino acids. CDR1 SGHVS and CDR2 FNYEAQ come from the germline V gene. The TCR originated in a human donor with ulcerative colitis or Crohn's disease, or a healthy co-twin of an affected twin (not recorded which). Sample: blood. The gene calls are TRBV7-6 and TRBJ2-5; TCRdb's D gene call, TRBD1, goes unchecked for lack of DNA. The CDR3 sequence: CASSPGTVKYQETQYF.